This T cell receptor beta chain was recorded in a study of early T cells in non-severe SARS-CoV-2 infection. The CDR3 length is 17 residues. In germline, CDR1 is LGHNA, CDR2 YSLEER. V gave up 2 bases and J gave up 0 bases, with 16 bases separating them. TCRdb called the 5' RACE reads again in MiXCR, with one record for every CDR3 protein. The table includes approximately 58,000 distinct CDR3 sequences, roughly 6.2% detected once. This clonotype was found many times. The TCR was taken from an adult who was a healthcare worker with PCR-confirmed SARS-CoV-2 infection or an uninfected control (not recorded which). The sequenced sample consisted of whole blood. J is TRBJ1-2 and V is TRBV4-3; tentative D call: TRBD1 (6 bases). Here the CDR3 DNA reads TGCGCCAGCAGCCAACATTTACGGGACAACGCTAACTATGGCTACACCTTC. Protein: CASSQHLRDNANYGYTF.